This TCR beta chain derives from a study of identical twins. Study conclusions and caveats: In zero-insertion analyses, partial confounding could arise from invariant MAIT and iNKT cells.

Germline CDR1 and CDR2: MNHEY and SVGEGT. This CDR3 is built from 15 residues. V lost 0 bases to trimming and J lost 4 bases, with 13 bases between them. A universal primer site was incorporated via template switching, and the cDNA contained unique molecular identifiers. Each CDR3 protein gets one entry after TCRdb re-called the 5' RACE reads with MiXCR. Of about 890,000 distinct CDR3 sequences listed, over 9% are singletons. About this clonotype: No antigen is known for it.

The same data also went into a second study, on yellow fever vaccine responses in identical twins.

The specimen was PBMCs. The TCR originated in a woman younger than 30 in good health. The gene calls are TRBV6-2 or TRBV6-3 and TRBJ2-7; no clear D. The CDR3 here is CASSYSGTTWYEQYF. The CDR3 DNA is TGTGCCAGCAGTTACTCGGGCACCACTTGGTACGAGCAGTACTTC.